This T cell receptor beta chain was captured by sequencing in a study of shared clonotypes between healthy human individuals. This table comes from immunoSEQ multiplex PCR, and its TCRdb copy is limited to in-frame clones, with some not included. Of over 700,000 clones detected, around 70% appear once; the ten largest clones hold 1.8%. Germline V gene sequence: CDR1 LNHNV, CDR2 YYDKDF (reference sequence). The CDR3 totals 14 residues. V lost 5 bases and J 6 bases, leaving 14 bases between the germline ends. Source material: memory CD4+ T cells sorted from blood. The subset was: CD45RA-negative fraction. This receptor was obtained from a woman aged 25 to 45 in good health. This chain connects TRBV15 to TRBJ2-1; weak D call: TRBD2 (7 bases). CDR3 bases: TGTGCCACCAGCGGGAGGGGGGGTGTCAATGAGCAGTTCTTC. Translated: CATSGRGGVNEQFF.